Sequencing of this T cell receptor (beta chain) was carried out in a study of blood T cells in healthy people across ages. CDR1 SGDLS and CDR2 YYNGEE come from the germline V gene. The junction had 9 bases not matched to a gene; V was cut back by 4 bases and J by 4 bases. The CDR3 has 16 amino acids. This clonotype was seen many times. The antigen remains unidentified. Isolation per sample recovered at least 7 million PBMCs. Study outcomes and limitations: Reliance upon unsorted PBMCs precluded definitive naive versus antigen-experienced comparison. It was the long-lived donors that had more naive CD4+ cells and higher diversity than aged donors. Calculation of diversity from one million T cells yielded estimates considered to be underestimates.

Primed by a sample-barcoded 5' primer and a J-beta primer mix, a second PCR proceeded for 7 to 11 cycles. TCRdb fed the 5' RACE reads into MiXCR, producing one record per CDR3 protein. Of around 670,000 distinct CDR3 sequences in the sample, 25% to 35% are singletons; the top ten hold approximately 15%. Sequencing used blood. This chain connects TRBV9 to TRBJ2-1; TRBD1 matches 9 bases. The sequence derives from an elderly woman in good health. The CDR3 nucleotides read TGTGCCAGCAGCACGCGAGGGGGACAGGGTTACAATGAGCAGTTCTTC. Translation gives CASSTRGGQGYNEQFF.